Presented here are 15 T cell receptor beta chains from one specimen sequenced in a study of blood T cell repertoires in COVID-19. Using immunoSEQ multiplex PCR, the repertoire was profiled, and TCRdb retains in-frame clones only, with some absent. Of about 260,000 clones in the sample, approximately 82% were seen once. Material for sequencing was peripheral blood. The receptor source for this set is a woman aged 80 or over with acute or convalescent COVID-19.

This clone was counted between two and nine times. The rearrangement joins TRBV19 to TRBJ1-2, with a possible D match to TRBD1 (6 bases). The V gene lost 5 bases and the J gene lost 8 bases, with 18 bases spanning the gap. The CDR3 runs to 14 residues. Per germline, CDR1 LNHDA and CDR2 SQIVND (reference sequence). DNA of the CDR3: TGTGCCAGTAGTCCCGCATTCGAGGGACAAGGCTACACCTTC. This encodes CASSPAFEGQGYTF.

This chain connects TRBV5-1 to TRBJ1-1; 8 nucleotides match TRBD1. Germline lookup yields CDR1 SGHRS and CDR2 YFSETQ. V dropped 0 bases and J dropped 3; count of bases not matched to a gene: 4. The CDR3 extends over 15 amino acids. The CDR3 DNA follows: TGCGCCAGCAGCTTGGAAGGGACAGGATACACTGAAGCTTTCTTT. Residues: CASSLEGTGYTEAFF.

This clone was counted a single time. V usage is TRBV5-1 and J usage is TRBJ2-5; D is perhaps TRBD1 (5 bases). The germline CDR1 and CDR2 sequences are SGHRS and YFSETQ. Deletions cut 2 bases from V and 3 bases from J, with 8 bases between. The CDR3 sequence is 13 residues long. The CDR3 is CASSFGREETQYF. The CDR3 coding sequence is TGCGCCAGCAGCTTCGGCAGGGAAGAGACCCAGTACTTC.

This rearrangement joins TRBV2 to TRBJ2-7; TRBD1 matches 8 bases. Germline CDR1 SNHLY, CDR2 FYNNEI. V shed 8 bases, J shed 3 bases, and the junction held 9 bases outside the gene matches. The CDR3 contains 14 residues. The CDR3 loop reads CASEATGADYEQYF. The CDR3 coding sequence is TGTGCCAGCGAAGCGACAGGGGCCGACTACGAGCAGTACTTC.

The CDR3 region has the DNA TGTGCCAGCAGACAAATAGCGGGAGGAGAGACCCAGTACTTC. Its translation: CASRQIAGGETQYF. The V gene is TRBV6-6, the J gene TRBJ2-5; 10 bases line up with TRBD2. V gave up 6 bases and J gave up 4 bases; unmatched junction bases: 5. Per germline, CDR1 MNHNY and CDR2 SVGAGI (reference sequence). The CDR3 runs to 14 residues.

V gene TRBV18 combines with J gene TRBJ1-1; 10 bases line up with TRBD1. V was pared by 4 bases and J by 4 bases, with 6 bases of the junction left unmatched. This CDR3 spans 15 amino acids. Germline V gives CDR1 KGHSH, CDR2 LQKENI. CDR3: CASSLGQGDVTEAFF. Written as DNA, the CDR3 is TGTGCCAGCTCACTCGGACAGGGGGATGTCACTGAAGCTTTCTTT.

J is TRBJ1-2 and V is TRBV27, with a possible D match to TRBD1 (6 bases). V was trimmed by 3 bases and J by 7 bases, leaving 9 bases between them. Germline V gene data show CDR1 as MNHEY and CDR2 as SMNVEV (reference sequence). This CDR3 is 12 amino acids long. The CDR3: CASSLRGFGYTF. As DNA, the CDR3 is TGTGCCAGCAGTTTGAGGGGGTTTGGCTACACCTTC.

This rearrangement joins TRBV3-1 (or the pseudogene TRBV3-2) to TRBJ2-3; 9 nucleotides align to TRBD1. Germline V CDR1 and CDR2: LGHDT, YNNKEL (reference sequence). V gave up 8 bases and J gave up 3 bases; unmatched junction bases: 15. CDR3 length equals 17 residues. CDR3 sequence: CASVTGTGYRMTDTQYF. The CDR3 region has the DNA TGTGCCAGCGTAACCGGGACAGGGTATCGTATGACAGATACGCAGTATTTT.

V gene TRBV4-1 combines with J gene TRBJ1-1, with D maybe TRBD1 (5 bases). CDR1 and CDR2 from the germline V gene are MGHRA and YSYEKL. This CDR3 is 18 amino acids long. V dropped 2 bases and J dropped 2 bases, with 21 bases sitting between them. CDR3 DNA: TGCGCCAGCAGCCAAATCAAGCCAGGCAGCAGGGTTAACACTGAAGCTTTCTTT. It codes for CASSQIKPGSRVNTEAFF.

This sequence joins TRBV12-3 or TRBV12-4 and TRBJ1-6, with D hard to call. There are 13 residues in the CDR3. V was cut by 2 bases and J by 10 bases, with 9 bases left in between. CDR3 region: CASSLTTLSPLHF. DNA for the CDR3: TGTGCCAGCAGTTTAACTACATTATCACCCCTCCACTTT.

The CDR3 is CASSDRGREKLFF. The CDR3 region has the DNA TGTGCCAGCAGTGACAGGGGACGAGAAAAACTGTTTTTT. The V and J genes are TRBV6-2 or TRBV6-3 and TRBJ1-4; TRBD1 matches at 8 bases. Germline lookup yields CDR1 MNHEY and CDR2 SVGEGT. The V and J ends lost 5 bases and 8 bases, in that order; junction bases with no gene match: 4. This CDR3 has 13 amino acids.

The J gene is TRBJ1-1, the V gene TRBV3-1 (or the pseudogene TRBV3-2); D gene uncertain. This CDR3 is built from 13 residues. With 4 bases removed from V and 5 bases from J, the gap between germline ends came to 11 bases. The germline V gene has CDR1 LGHDT and CDR2 YNNKEL (reference sequence). The CDR3 nucleotides are TGTGCCAGCAGCCCATCTATCCGGACTGAAGCTTTCTTT. It encodes CASSPSIRTEAFF.

The chain is built from TRBV5-5 and TRBJ2-7; 7 bases are a match to TRBD2. The CDR3 spans 13 residues. Germline V gene lookup returns CDR1 SGHKS and CDR2 YYEKEE (reference sequence). The trim removed 1 base at V and 3 bases at J, leaving 1 base unmatched. This CDR3 is CASSLWGGYEQYF. CDR3 nucleotides: TGTGCCAGCAGCTTGTGGGGGGGCTACGAGCAGTACTTC.

The genes are TRBV3-1 (or the pseudogene TRBV3-2) and TRBJ1-6; possibly TRBD1 for D (5 bases). V shed 3 bases and J shed 6 bases, with 15 bases lying between them. Germline V gives CDR1 LGHDT, CDR2 YNNKEL (reference sequence). The CDR3 extends over 16 amino acids. CDR3 protein: CASSHHPTGFNSPLHF. The CDR3 DNA follows: TGTGCCAGCAGCCACCATCCTACAGGTTTTAATTCACCCCTCCACTTT.

This clone was found a few times. The chain uses TRBV27 and TRBJ2-7; possibly TRBD1 for D (6 bases). V lost 6 bases, J lost 2 bases, and 17 bases lay in between. The CDR3 is 15 amino acids. In germline, CDR1 is MNHEY, CDR2 SMNVEV (reference sequence). The CDR3 sequence is CASSQGTGLAYEQYF. The DNA for the CDR3 is TGTGCCAGCAGCCAAGGCACAGGGTTAGCCTACGAGCAGTACTTC.